This T cell receptor (beta chain) was recovered during a study of T cell changes during pregnancy in multiple sclerosis. The CDR3 runs 17 residues. The germline gives CDR1 LGHNA, CDR2 YSLEER. V was clipped by 4 bases and J by 0 bases; unmatched bases: 8. The protocol was immunoSEQ multiplex PCR, while the TCRdb copy is restricted to in-frame clones and leaves out a portion. The sample shows around 60,000 clones, around 93% of them seen only once. The V and J genes are TRBV4-3 and TRBJ2-7, with 11 bases matching TRBD2. The specimen comprised CD4+ T cells from peripheral blood mononuclear cells, sampled before pregnancy. This clonotype was obtained from a female donor with multiple sclerosis, enrolled in a pregnancy study. CDR3 in DNA: TGCGCCAGCAGCCTTGGTCCCGGGACTAGCGGCTCCTACGAGCAGTACTTC. Translated: CASSLGPGTSGSYEQYF.